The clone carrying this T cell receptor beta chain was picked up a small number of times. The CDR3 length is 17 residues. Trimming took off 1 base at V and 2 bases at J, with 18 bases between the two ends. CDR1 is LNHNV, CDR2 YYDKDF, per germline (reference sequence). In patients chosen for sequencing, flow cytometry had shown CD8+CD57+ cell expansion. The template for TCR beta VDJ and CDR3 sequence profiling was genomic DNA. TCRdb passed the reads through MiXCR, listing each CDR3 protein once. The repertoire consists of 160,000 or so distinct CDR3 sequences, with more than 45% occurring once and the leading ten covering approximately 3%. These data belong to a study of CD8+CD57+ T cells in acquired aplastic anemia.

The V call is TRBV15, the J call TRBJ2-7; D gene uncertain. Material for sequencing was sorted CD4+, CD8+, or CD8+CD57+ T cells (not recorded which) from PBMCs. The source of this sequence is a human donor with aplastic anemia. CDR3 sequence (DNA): TGTGCCACCAGCAGAGTTGGCTCCGGATATGGACCCTACGAGCAGTACTTC. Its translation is CATSRVGSGYGPYEQYF.